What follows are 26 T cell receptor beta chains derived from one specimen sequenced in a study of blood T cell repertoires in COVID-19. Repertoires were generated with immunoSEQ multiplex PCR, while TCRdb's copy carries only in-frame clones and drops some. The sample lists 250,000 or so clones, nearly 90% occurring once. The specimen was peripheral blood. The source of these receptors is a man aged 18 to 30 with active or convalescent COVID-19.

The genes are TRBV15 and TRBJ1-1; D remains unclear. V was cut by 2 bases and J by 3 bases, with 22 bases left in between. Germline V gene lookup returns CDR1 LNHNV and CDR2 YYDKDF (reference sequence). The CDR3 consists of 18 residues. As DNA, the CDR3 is TGTGCCACCAGCAGATCGGGGAGGGAATTTTCTCGGCACACTGAAGCTTTCTTT. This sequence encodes CATSRSGREFSRHTEAFF.

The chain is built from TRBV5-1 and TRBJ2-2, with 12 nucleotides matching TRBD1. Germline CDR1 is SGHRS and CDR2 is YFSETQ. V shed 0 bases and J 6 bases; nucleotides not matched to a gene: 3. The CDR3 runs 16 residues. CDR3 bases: TGCGCCAGCAGCTTGGTGGGACAGGGGGCCTCCGGGGAGCTGTTTTTT. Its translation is CASSLVGQGASGELFF.

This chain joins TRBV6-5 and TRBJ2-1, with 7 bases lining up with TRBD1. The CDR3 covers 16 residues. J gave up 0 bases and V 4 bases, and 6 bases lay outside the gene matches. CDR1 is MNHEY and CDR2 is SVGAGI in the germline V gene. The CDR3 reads CASSSRGQSSYNEQFF. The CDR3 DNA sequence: TGTGCCAGCAGTTCCCGGGGACAGAGCTCCTACAATGAGCAGTTCTTC.

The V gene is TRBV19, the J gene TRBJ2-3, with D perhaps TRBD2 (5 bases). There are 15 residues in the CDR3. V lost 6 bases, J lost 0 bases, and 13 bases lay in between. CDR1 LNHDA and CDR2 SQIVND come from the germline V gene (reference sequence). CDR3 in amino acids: CASSEISASTDTQYF. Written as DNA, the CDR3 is TGTGCCAGTAGCGAAATTAGCGCTAGCACAGATACGCAGTATTTT.

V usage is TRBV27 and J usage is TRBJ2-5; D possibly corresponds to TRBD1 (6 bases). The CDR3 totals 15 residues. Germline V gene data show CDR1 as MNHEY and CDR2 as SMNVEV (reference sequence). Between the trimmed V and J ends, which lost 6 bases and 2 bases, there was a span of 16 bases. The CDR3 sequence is CASSLQGLRQETQYF. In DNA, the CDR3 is TGTGCCAGCAGCCTACAGGGATTAAGGCAAGAGACCCAGTACTTC.

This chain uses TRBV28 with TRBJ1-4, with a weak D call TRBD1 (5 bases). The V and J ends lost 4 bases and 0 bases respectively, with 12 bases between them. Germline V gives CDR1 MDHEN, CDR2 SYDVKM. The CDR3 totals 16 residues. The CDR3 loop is CASSSYSTATNEKLFF. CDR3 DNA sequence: TGTGCCAGCAGTTCCTACTCGACAGCAACTAATGAAAAACTGTTTTTT. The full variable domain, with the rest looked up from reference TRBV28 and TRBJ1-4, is DVKVTQSSRYLVKRTGEKVFLECVQDMDHENMFWYRQDPGLGLRLIYFSYDVKMKEKGDIPEGYSVSREKKERFSLILESASTNQTSMYLCASSSYSTATNEKLFFGSGTQLSVL.

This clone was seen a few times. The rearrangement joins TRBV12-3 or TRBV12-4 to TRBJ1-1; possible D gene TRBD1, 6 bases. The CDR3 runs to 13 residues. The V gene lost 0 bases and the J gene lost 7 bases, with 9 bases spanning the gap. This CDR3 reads CASSLAGQLEAFF. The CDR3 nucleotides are TGTGCCAGCAGTTTAGCAGGACAGCTTGAAGCTTTCTTT.

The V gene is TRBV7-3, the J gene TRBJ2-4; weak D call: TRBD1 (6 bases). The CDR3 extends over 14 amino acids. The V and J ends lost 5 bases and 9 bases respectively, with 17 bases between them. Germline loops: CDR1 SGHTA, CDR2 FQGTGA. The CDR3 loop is CASSPYRDGGIQYF. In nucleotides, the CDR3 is TGTGCCAGCAGCCCCTACAGGGATGGGGGCATTCAGTACTTC.

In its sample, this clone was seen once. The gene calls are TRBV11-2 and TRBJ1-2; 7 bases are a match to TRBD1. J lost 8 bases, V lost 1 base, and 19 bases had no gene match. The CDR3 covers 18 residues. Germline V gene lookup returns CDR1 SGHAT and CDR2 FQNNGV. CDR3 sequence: CASSLVANPQGSGRGYTF. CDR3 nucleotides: TGTGCCAGCAGCTTAGTAGCCAACCCACAGGGGAGCGGGCGCGGCTACACCTTC.

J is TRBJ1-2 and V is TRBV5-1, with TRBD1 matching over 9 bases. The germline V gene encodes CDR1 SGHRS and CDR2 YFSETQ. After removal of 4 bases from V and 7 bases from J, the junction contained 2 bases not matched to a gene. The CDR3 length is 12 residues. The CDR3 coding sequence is TGCGCCAGCAGCGCGACAGGGGGTGGCTACACCTTC. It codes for CASSATGGGYTF.

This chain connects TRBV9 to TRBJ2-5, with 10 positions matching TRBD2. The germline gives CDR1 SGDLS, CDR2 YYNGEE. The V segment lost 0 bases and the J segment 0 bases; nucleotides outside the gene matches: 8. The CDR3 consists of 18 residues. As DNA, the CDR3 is TGTGCCAGCAGCGTAGGTCTAGCGGGGGTACAGTACCAAGAGACCCAGTACTTC. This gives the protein CASSVGLAGVQYQETQYF. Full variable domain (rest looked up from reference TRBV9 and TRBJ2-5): DSGVTQTPKHLITATGQRVTLRCSPRSGDLSVYWYQQSLDQGLQFLIQYYNGEERAKGNILERFSAQQFPDLHSELNLSSLELGDSALYFCASSVGLAGVQYQETQYFGPGTRLLVL.

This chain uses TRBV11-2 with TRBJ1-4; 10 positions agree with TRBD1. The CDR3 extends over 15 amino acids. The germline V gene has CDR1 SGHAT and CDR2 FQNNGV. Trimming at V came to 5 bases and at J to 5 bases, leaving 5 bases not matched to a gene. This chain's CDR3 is CASSRPGQGNEKLFF. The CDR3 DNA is TGTGCCAGCAGCAGGCCGGGACAGGGGAATGAAAAACTGTTTTTT.

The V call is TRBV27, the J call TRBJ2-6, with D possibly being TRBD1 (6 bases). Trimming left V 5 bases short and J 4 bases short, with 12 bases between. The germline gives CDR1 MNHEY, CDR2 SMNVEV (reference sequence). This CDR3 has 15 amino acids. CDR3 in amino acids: CASSLNRVGANVLTF. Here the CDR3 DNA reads TGTGCCAGCAGTCTCAACAGGGTCGGGGCCAACGTCCTGACTTTC.

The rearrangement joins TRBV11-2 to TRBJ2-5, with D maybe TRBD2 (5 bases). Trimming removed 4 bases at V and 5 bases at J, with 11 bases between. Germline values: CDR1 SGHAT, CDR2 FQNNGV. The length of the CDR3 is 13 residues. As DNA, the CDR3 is TGTGCCAGCAGCTCCGGAGGATTGGAGACCCAGTACTTC. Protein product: CASSSGGLETQYF.

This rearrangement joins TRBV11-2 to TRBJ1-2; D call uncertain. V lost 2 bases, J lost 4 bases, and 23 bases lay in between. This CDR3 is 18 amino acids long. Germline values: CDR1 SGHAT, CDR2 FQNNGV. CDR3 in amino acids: CASSLILSRGSYSYGYTF. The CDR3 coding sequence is TGTGCCAGCAGCTTAATACTATCCCGAGGGAGTTATAGCTATGGCTACACCTTC.

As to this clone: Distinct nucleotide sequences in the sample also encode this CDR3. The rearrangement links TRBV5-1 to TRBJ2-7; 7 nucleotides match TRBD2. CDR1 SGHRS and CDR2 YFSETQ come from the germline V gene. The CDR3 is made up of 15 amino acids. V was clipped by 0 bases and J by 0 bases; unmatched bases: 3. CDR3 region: CASSLGAGDSYEQYF. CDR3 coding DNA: TGCGCCAGCAGCTTGGGGGCGGGGGACTCCTACGAGCAGTACTTC.

Here the CDR3 DNA reads TGTGCCAGTACCCCGATTCCGCGGGGAAACACCATATATTTT. Encoded protein: CASTPIPRGNTIYF. V gene TRBV19 combines with J gene TRBJ1-3; the D is unclear. From germline, CDR1 is LNHDA and CDR2 SQIVND (reference sequence). The CDR3 has 14 residues. V lost 7 bases and J 4 bases, leaving 14 bases between the germline ends.

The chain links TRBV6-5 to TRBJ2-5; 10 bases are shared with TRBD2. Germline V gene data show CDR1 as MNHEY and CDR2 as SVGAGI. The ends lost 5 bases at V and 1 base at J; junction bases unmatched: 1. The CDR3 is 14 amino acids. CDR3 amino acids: CASSRLAGQETQYF. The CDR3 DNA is TGTGCCAGCAGTAGACTAGCGGGCCAAGAGACCCAGTACTTC.

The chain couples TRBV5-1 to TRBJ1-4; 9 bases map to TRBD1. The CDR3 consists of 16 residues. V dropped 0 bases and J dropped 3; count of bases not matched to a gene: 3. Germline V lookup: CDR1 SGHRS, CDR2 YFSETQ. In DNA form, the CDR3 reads TGCGCCAGCAGCTTGGGGGACAGGGCGGCTAATGAAAAACTGTTTTTT. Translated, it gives CASSLGDRAANEKLFF.

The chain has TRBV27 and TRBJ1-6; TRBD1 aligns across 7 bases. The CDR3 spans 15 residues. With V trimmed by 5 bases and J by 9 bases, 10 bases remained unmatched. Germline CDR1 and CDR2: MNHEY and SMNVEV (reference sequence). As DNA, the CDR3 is TGTGCCAGCAGTCGTACTACAGGGGCCCCTTCACCCCTCCACTTT. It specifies CASSRTTGAPSPLHF.

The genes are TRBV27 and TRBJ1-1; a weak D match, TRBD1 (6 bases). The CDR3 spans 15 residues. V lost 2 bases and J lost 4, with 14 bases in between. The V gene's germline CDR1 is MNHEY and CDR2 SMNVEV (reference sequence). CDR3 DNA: TGTGCCAGCAGTTTAGACGGGGGCGGGAGCACTGAAGCTTTCTTT. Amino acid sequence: CASSLDGGGSTEAFF.

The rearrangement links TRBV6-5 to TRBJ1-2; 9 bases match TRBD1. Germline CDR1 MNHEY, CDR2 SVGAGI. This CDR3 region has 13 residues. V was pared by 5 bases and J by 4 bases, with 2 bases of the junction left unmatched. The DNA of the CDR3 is TGTGCCAGCAGTCGGACAGGGGTCTATGGCTACACCTTC. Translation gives CASSRTGVYGYTF.

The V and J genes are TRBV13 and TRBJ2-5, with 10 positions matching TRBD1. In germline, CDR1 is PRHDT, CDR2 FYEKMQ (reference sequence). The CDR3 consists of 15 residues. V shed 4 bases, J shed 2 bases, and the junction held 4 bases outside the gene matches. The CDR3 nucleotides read TGTGCCAGCAGCTCCAGGGACAGGGGACAAGAGACCCAGTACTTC. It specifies CASSSRDRGQETQYF.

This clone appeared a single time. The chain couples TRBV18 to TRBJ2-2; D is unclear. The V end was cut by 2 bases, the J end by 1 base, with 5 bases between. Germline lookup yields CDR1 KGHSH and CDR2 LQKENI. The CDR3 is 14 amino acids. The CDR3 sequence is CASSPAGNTGELFF. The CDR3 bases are TGTGCCAGCTCACCAGCAGGGAACACCGGGGAGCTGTTTTTT. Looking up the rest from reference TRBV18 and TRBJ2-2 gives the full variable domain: NAGVMQNPRHLVRRRGQEARLRCSPMKGHSHVYWYRQLPEEGLKFMVYLQKENIIDESGMPKERFSAEFPKEGPSILRIQQVVRGDSAAYFCASSPAGNTGELFFGEGSRLTVL.

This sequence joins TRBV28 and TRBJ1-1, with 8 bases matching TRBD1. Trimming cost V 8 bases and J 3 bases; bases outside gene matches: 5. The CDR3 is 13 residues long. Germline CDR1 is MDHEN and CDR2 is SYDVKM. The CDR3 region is CASYTGGYTEAFF. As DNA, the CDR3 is TGTGCCAGCTATACAGGGGGGTACACTGAAGCTTTCTTT.

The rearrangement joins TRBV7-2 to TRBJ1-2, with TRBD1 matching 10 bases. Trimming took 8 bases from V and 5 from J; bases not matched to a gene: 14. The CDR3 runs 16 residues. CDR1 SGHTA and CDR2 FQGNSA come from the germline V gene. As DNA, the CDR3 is TGTGCCAGCGGGCTCGGACAGGGGGTCGAATGGTATGGCTACACCTTC. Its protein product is CASGLGQGVEWYGYTF.